This T cell receptor (beta chain) derives from a study of beta chain features in type 1 diabetes. Study summary: When patients were set against healthy donors, age, gender and cell yields were similar.

Investigators reverse transcribed all isolated RNA, so they sequenced expressed TCRB transcripts. Generated by immunoSEQ multiplex PCR, the TCRdb table keeps only in-frame clones and is missing some. The sample contains 630,000 or so clones, roughly an eighth of which appear only once. In total, each donor contributed a single heparinised blood draw that averaged roughly 100 mL. Study results and caveats: There were fewer insertions and more deletions at the VDJ junctions of type 1 diabetes patients. Across all four CD4+ subsets, people with type 1 diabetes showed modestly shorter TCRB CDR3s. Shorter templates might be favored by PCR, equally in patients and controls.

About this clone: Its specificity is not known.

Germline-derived CDR1 and CDR2 are SGDLS and YYNGEE. Trimming took off 0 bases at V and 3 bases at J, with 9 bases between the two ends. The CDR3 sequence is 14 residues long. This clonotype was sampled from a man younger than 35 with type 1 diabetes. The sample was naive CD4+ T cells from blood. The V gene is TRBV9, the J gene TRBJ1-2; tentative D call: TRBD1 (5 bases). The chain's CDR3 is CASSVGGVDYGYTF. For the CDR3, the DNA is TGTGCCAGCAGCGTAGGAGGGGTGGACTATGGCTACACCTTC.